These 8 T cell receptor beta chains were all obtained from the same sample, sequenced in a study of blood T cell repertoires in COVID-19. The repertoire was sequenced with immunoSEQ multiplex PCR; TCRdb's copy has only in-frame clones and lacks some. The sample shows approximately 93,000 clones, more than 75% of them seen only once. The sequencing sample was made of peripheral blood. The receptors shown here come from a human donor in a cohort sampled during active COVID-19.

The table lists this clone with a count of one. The rearrangement uses TRBV2 and TRBJ1-5, with 7 bases aligning to TRBD1. Germline CDR1 SNHLY, CDR2 FYNNEI. The CDR3 contains 14 residues. Trimming removed 6 bases from V and 6 bases from J; junction bases left unmatched: 8. The chain's CDR3 is CASSFEGAPQPQHF. In nucleotides, the CDR3 is TGTGCCAGCAGCTTTGAGGGGGCCCCTCAGCCCCAGCATTTT.

The CDR3: CASSYRIERPGEQYF. In DNA form, the CDR3 reads TGTGCCAGCAGTTACAGGATCGAGCGGCCCGGTGAGCAGTACTTC. This rearrangement joins TRBV6-2 or TRBV6-3 to TRBJ2-7; D is perhaps TRBD2 (5 bases). V lost 2 bases to trimming and J lost 7 bases, with 18 bases between them. This CDR3 region has 15 residues. Germline V gene sequence: CDR1 MNHEY, CDR2 SVGEGT.

The chain carries TRBV11-2 and TRBJ1-1; D is uncertain. Per the germline V gene, CDR1 is SGHAT and CDR2 is FQNNGV. This CDR3 comprises 14 residues. Trimming took off 5 bases at V and 5 bases at J, with 15 bases between the two ends. The CDR3 DNA follows: TGTGCCAGCAGCCCCTCGACGGGAGGGACTGAAGCTTTCTTT. Translated: CASSPSTGGTEAFF.

The chain is built from TRBV19 and TRBJ2-4, with D possibly TRBD2 on 5 matching bases. The germline V and J ends were trimmed by 1 base and 0 bases, with 22 bases remaining between them. CDR1 is LNHDA and CDR2 is SQIVND in the germline V gene (reference sequence). The CDR3 sequence is 20 residues long. The CDR3 loop is CASSIGRVGSSLLAKNIQYF. In nucleotides, the CDR3 is TGTGCCAGTAGTATAGGGCGGGTGGGGTCCAGTCTCCTAGCCAAAAACATTCAGTACTTC.

The V call is TRBV5-4, the J call TRBJ2-1; 8 bases line up with TRBD2. V gave up 0 bases and J gave up 3 bases; unmatched junction bases: 11. The germline CDR1 and CDR2 sequences are SGHNT and YYREEE (reference sequence). The CDR3 is made up of 18 amino acids. For the CDR3, the DNA is TGTGCCAGCAGCTTGGTGGGTAGCGGGATCTCGATCTACAATGAGCAGTTCTTC. Protein: CASSLVGSGISIYNEQFF. Full variable domain (missing parts from reference TRBV5-4 and TRBJ2-1): ETGVTQSPTHLIKTRGQQVTLRCSSQSGHNTVSWYQQALGQGPQFIFQYYREEENGRGNFPPRFSGLQFPNYSSELNVNALELDDSALYLCASSLVGSGISIYNEQFFGPGTRLTVL.

The rearrangement uses TRBV28 and TRBJ1-3, with 7 bases identical to TRBD1. This CDR3 is 15 amino acids long. The germline V gene encodes CDR1 MDHEN and CDR2 SYDVKM. The J segment lost 0 bases and the V segment lost 3 bases, leaving 2 bases of the junction unmatched. DNA for the CDR3: TGTGCCAGCAGTTTGGGACAGAGCTCTGGAAACACCATATATTTT. It encodes CASSLGQSSGNTIYF.

V is TRBV7-2 and J is TRBJ2-3; a weak D match, TRBD1 (5 bases). Germline-derived CDR1 and CDR2 are SGHTA and FQGNSA. Trimming left V 5 bases short and J 2 bases short, with 20 bases between. This CDR3 has 17 residues. The CDR3: CASSPRVRRSNTDTQYF. Here the CDR3 DNA reads TGTGCCAGCAGCCCCAGGGTCCGTCGGAGCAACACAGATACGCAGTATTTT.

The sample holds one count of this clone. Other DNA sequences in this specimen translate into the identical CDR3. V is TRBV19 and J is TRBJ2-3; D perhaps matches TRBD2 (5 bases). The CDR3 has 13 amino acids. Trimming cost V 1 base and J 3 bases, with 5 bases left between them. Germline values: CDR1 LNHDA, CDR2 SQIVND (reference sequence). CDR3 region: CASSIGGTDTQYF. CDR3 nucleotide sequence: TGTGCCAGTAGTATAGGAGGGACAGATACGCAGTATTTT.